The following is a T cell receptor beta chain sequence with its context. Its antigen is unknown. It has no much larger one-base neighbor in the sample; base qualities were not kept. This sample was taken from a study of T cells after yellow fever vaccination (dated by TCRdb to about 2019). About the investigation overall: The SMART-Seq v4 Ultra Low Input RNA kit was used to prepare libraries from fractions with low cell numbers. Bulk TCR alpha and beta repertoires were sequenced longitudinally to track T-cell clones before and after primary and booster YFV17D yellow fever vaccination. Two healthy male donors, one aged 18 to 30 and one aged 30 to 40 years, made up the cohort. Blood was drawn at multiple timepoints before and after primary and secondary immunization, with bulk PBMC replicates and cell subsets isolated. Here is what the overall study found, with its caveats: Because only two donors were included in the study, the extent to which the findings can be generalized is limited. Compared with the primary T-cell response, the secondary T-cell response was weaker but faster, peaking on day 5 rather than day 15. Most clones expanded after primary vaccination were re-detected after the booster (about 95% of CD4 and around 88% of CD8), suggesting broad memory maintenance. Computational filtering was needed because FACS-sorted repertoires could contain abundant contaminating clonotypes from the bulk population. A small fraction of clonotypes showed up in both the CD4 and CD8 compartments, probably as a result of convergent recombination.

Interpreted using the paper, the treatment or condition label stands for: live attenuated yellow fever vaccine strain. Two biological replicates of bulk PBMCs were collected at each blood-draw timepoint. A standard Ficoll-Paque protocol was used to isolate PBMCs from peripheral blood. TriZol was used to extract RNA from bulk PBMCs, from CD4 and CD8 fractions, and from dextramer-positive and dextramer-negative fractions. Synthesis of TCR cDNA relied on 5'RACE template switching, a step that introduced a universal primer site along with unique molecular identifiers. cDNA synthesis was primed from both the TCR alpha and TCR beta constant segments. Library amplification involved two PCR steps, and the second step added sample barcodes and sequencing adapters. Sequencing of libraries was done on Illumina HiSeq 2500 (2x100 bp) or NovaSeq (2x150 bp). The original pipeline was this. Reads were demultiplexed and collapsed into UMI consensus sequences with MIGEC, and V(D)J alignment was performed with MiXCR. Clonotypes responding to the vaccine were identified with edgeR on replicate PBMC samples, with the criteria of FDR below 0.01 and a log2 fold change above 5 up to day 15. Each bulk clonotype was labeled CD4 or CD8 based on which sequenced repertoire, CD4 or CD8, contained the clonotype at higher abundance. TCRdb applied fastp at Q25 and MiXCR to the public reads, then kept only in-frame beta chains. Rows are unified per CDR3 protein, each entry keeping the most common DNA and genes. TCRdb, not the original authors, processed these V and J calls. In this sample the table shows a few hundred thousand distinct CDR3 sequences, roughly a fifth of which occur a single time. 13% to 15% of the sample is held by the ten biggest clonotypes.

After removal of 5 bases from V and 2 bases from J, the junction retains 6 bases not matched to a gene. Inclusive of the bounding cysteine and phenylalanine, the CDR3 is 15 residues long. Solely the CDR3 DNA is kept, with 45 bases framed from the first base. CDR1 is given as MNHNS and CDR2 as SASEGT, both from the germline V gene. Recombination joined TRBV6-1 with TRBJ2-1, with 7 bases matching TRBD2. The specimen comprised PBMCs, sampled 15 days after the yellow fever booster vaccination. The source is a man aged 25-40 years who received the YFV17D yellow fever vaccine. CDR3 sequence: CASSRPSGAYNEQFF. The DNA sequence reads TGTGCCAGCAGTCGCCCCAGCGGGGCCTACAATGAGCAGTTCTTC.